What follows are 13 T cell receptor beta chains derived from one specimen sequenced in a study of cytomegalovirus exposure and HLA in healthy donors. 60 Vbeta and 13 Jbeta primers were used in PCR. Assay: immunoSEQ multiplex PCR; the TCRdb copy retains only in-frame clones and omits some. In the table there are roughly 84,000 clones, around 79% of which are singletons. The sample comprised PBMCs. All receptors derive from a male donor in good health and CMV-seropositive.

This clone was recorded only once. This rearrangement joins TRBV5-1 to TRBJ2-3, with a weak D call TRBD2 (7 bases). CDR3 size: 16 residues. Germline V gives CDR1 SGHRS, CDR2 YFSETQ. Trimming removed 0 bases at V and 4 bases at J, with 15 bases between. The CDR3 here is CASSLGGAGHADTQYF. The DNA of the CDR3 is TGCGCCAGCAGCTTGGGGGGAGCGGGACACGCAGATACGCAGTATTTT.

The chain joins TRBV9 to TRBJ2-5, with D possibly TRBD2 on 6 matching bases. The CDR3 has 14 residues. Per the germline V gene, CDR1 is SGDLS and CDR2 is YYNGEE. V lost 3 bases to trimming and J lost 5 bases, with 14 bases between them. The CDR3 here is CASSAGWGRETQYF. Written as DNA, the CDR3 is TGTGCCAGCAGCGCGGGGTGGGGGAGGGAGACCCAGTACTTC.

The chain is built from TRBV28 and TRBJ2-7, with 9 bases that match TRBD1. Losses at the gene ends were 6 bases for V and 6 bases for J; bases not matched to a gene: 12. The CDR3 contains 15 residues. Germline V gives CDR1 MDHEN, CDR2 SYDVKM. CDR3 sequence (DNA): TGTGCCAGCAGACGACCGGGACAGGGTCATGGCGAGCAGTACTTC. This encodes CASRRPGQGHGEQYF.

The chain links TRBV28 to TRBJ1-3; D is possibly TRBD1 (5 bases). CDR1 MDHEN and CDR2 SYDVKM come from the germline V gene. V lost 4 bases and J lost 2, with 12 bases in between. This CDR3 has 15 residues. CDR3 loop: CASSSLGRAGNTIYF. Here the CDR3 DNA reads TGTGCCAGCAGTTCTTTGGGGCGCGCTGGAAACACCATATATTTT.

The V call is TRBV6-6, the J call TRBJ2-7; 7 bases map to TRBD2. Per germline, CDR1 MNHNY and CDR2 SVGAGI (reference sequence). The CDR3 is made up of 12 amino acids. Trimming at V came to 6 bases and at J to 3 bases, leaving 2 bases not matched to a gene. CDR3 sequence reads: CASRGGVYEQYF. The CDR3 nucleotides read TGTGCCAGCAGGGGGGGGGTCTACGAGCAGTACTTC.

The DNA for the CDR3 is TGTGCCAGCAGCCAAGCCCCTAACGGTGAGCAGTTCTTC. It is translated as CASSQAPNGEQFF. The V and J genes are TRBV14 and TRBJ2-1, with D unclear. CDR1 and CDR2 from the germline V gene are SGHDN and FVKESK. The CDR3 is made up of 13 amino acids. V lost 1 base and J 9 bases, leaving 10 bases between the germline ends.

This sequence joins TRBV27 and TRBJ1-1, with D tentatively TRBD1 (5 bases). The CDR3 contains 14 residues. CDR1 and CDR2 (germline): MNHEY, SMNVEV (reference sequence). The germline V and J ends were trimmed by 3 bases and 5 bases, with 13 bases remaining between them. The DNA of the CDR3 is TGTGCCAGCAGTTTGAGCGGGGGTTGGACTGAAGCTTTCTTT. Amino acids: CASSLSGGWTEAFF.

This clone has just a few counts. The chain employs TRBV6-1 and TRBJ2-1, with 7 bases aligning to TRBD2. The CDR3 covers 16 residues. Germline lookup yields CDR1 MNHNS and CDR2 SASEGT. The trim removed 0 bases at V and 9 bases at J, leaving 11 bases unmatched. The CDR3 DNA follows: TGTGCCAGCAGTGAAGCCCTGGCGGGAGTCCCCACTGAGCAGTTCTTC. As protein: CASSEALAGVPTEQFF.

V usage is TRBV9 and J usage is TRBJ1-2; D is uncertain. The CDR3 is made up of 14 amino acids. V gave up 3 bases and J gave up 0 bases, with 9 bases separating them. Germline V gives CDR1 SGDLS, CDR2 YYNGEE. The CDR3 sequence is CASSAFLSNYGYTF. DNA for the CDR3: TGTGCCAGCAGCGCCTTCCTGTCTAACTATGGCTACACCTTC.

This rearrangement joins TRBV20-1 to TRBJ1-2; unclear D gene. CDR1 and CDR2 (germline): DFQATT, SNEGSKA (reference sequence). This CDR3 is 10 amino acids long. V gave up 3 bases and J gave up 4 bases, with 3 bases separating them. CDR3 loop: CSASLYGYTF. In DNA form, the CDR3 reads TGCAGTGCTAGCCTCTATGGCTACACCTTC.

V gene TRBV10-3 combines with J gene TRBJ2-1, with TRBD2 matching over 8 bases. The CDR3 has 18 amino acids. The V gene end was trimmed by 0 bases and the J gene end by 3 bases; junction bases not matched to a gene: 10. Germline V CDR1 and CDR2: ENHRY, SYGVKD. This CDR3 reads CAISESLSGSLLYNEQFF. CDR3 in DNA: TGTGCCATCAGTGAGTCCCTCAGCGGGAGCCTACTCTACAATGAGCAGTTCTTC.

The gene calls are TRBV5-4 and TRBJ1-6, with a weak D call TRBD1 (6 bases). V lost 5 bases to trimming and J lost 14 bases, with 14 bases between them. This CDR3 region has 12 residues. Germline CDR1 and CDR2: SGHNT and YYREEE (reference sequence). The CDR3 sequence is CASRGGAGALHF. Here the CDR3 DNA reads TGTGCCAGCAGGGGGGGGGCTGGAGCCCTCCACTTT.

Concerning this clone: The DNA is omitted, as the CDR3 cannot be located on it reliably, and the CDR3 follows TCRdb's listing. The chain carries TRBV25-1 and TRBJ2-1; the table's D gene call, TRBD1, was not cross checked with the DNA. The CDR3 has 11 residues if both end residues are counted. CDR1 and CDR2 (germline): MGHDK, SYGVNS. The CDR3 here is CASSELWQQFF.